The 28 T cell receptor beta chains below come from one sample, sequenced in a study of T cells in pancreatic ductal adenocarcinoma. Sequencing used immunoSEQ multiplex PCR; TCRdb keeps in-frame clones, though not all of them. Of 31,000 or so clones in the sample, around 90% were seen once. The selected patients with pancreatic ductal adenocarcinoma had surgery but no neoadjuvant therapy. Sequenced: PBMCs. The receptors derive from a human donor with pancreatic ductal adenocarcinoma.

The table lists this clone with a count of one. The V call is TRBV7-6, the J call TRBJ2-1; the match to TRBD2 covers 8 bases. Germline CDR1 SGHVS, CDR2 FNYEAQ. Trimming cost V 5 bases and J 8 bases; bases outside gene matches: 8. This CDR3 is 14 amino acids long. CDR3 in amino acids: CASSPLREGDEQFF. The CDR3 region has the DNA TGTGCCAGCAGCCCACTTCGGGAGGGGGATGAGCAGTTCTTC.

The chain uses TRBV6-1 and TRBJ1-5, with no clear D. The germline gives CDR1 MNHNS, CDR2 SASEGT. The V and J ends lost 2 bases and 4 bases respectively, with 9 bases between them. CDR3 length: 14 amino acids. CDR3 DNA sequence: TGTGCCAGCAGTGAACCCTCCGTAAATCAGCCCCAGCATTTT. This encodes CASSEPSVNQPQHF.

V gene TRBV6-6 combines with J gene TRBJ1-3, with a possible D match to TRBD1 (5 bases). The CDR3 is made up of 14 amino acids. V was shortened by 6 bases and J by 4 bases, with 13 bases between the two germline ends. CDR1 is MNHNY and CDR2 is SVGAGI in the germline V gene (reference sequence). CDR3 residues: CASREGARGNTIYF. The CDR3 bases are TGTGCCAGCAGGGAAGGGGCTCGCGGAAACACCATATATTTT.

V and J are TRBV5-4 and TRBJ1-4; D is unclear. V was shortened by 4 bases and J by 6 bases, with 16 bases between the two germline ends. Germline-derived CDR1 and CDR2 are SGHNT and YYREEE (reference sequence). The CDR3 is made up of 15 amino acids. The CDR3 region is CASSPSGVTDEKLFF. The CDR3 DNA reads TGTGCCAGCAGCCCCTCCGGGGTGACGGATGAAAAACTGTTTTTT.

The V and J genes are TRBV15 and TRBJ1-5; TRBD1 matches at 7 bases. Germline V gene lookup returns CDR1 LNHNV and CDR2 YYDKDF (reference sequence). The CDR3 totals 16 residues. V shed 0 bases, J shed 4 bases, and the junction held 6 bases outside the gene matches. The chain's CDR3 is CATSRDPGTANQPQHF. CDR3 nucleotides: TGTGCCACCAGCAGAGATCCCGGGACAGCAAATCAGCCCCAGCATTTT.

The V call is TRBV28, the J call TRBJ2-1, with TRBD2 identical over 8 bases. Germline lookup yields CDR1 MDHEN and CDR2 SYDVKM. V shed 6 bases and J 6 bases; nucleotides not matched to a gene: 7. The CDR3 runs to 14 residues. CDR3 sequence: CASRPRGALNEQFF. DNA for the CDR3: TGTGCCAGCAGACCGCGGGGGGCCCTCAATGAGCAGTTCTTC.

The gene calls are TRBV10-2 and TRBJ1-1, with a tentative D call TRBD1 (5 bases). Trimming removed 11 bases at V and 0 bases at J, with 16 bases between. CDR1 and CDR2 from the germline V gene are WSHSY and SAAADI. CDR3 length: 14 amino acids. The CDR3 sequence is CAVQGWDMNTEAFF. CDR3 sequence (DNA): TGCGCCGTCCAGGGATGGGATATGAACACTGAAGCTTTCTTT.

This clone was seen only once. V and J are TRBV19 and TRBJ2-2, with TRBD2 matching over 8 bases. The CDR3 sequence is 16 residues long. Germline CDR1 LNHDA, CDR2 SQIVND (reference sequence). V was clipped by 5 bases and J by 4 bases; unmatched bases: 9. CDR3 loop: CASSPERESGTGELFF. CDR3 coding DNA: TGTGCCAGTAGTCCAGAGCGGGAGTCAGGCACCGGGGAGCTGTTTTTT.

The V call is TRBV29-1, the J call TRBJ2-1, with 14 bases matching TRBD2. The V segment lost 7 bases and the J segment 9 bases; nucleotides outside the gene matches: 2. This CDR3 spans 12 amino acids. Per germline, CDR1 SQVTM and CDR2 ANQGSEA. In DNA, the CDR3 is TGCAGCGGGACTAGCGGGAGGACTGAGCAGTTCTTC. It is translated as CSGTSGRTEQFF.

The V call is TRBV5-1, the J call TRBJ2-5; 10 bases are shared with TRBD2. The CDR3 sequence is 16 residues long. Germline assignment: CDR1 SGHRS and CDR2 YFSETQ. J lost 5 bases, V lost 4 bases, and 11 bases had no gene match. The CDR3 nucleotides are TGCGCCAGCAGCCGGGGGACTAGCGCTGGTGAGGAGACCCAGTACTTC. It codes for CASSRGTSAGEETQYF.

The table lists this clone with a count of one. The chain has TRBV5-1 and TRBJ1-1; D unresolved. Trimming removed 3 bases at V and 7 bases at J, with 10 bases between. The CDR3 consists of 12 residues. The V gene's germline CDR1 is SGHRS and CDR2 YFSETQ. The CDR3 DNA sequence: TGCGCCAGCAGCTCTGACACCGTTGAAGCTTTCTTT. Encoded protein: CASSSDTVEAFF.

The rearrangement uses TRBV5-4 and TRBJ2-5, with D perhaps matching TRBD1 or TRBD2 (5 bases each). The CDR3 totals 17 residues. Trimming stripped 3 bases from V and 2 bases from J, with 20 bases between. In germline, CDR1 is SGHNT, CDR2 YYREEE (reference sequence). CDR3 protein: CASSSVQGVWGQETQYF. The CDR3 bases are TGTGCCAGCAGCTCAGTTCAGGGAGTTTGGGGACAAGAGACCCAGTACTTC.

The genes are TRBV7-9 and TRBJ2-1, with 10 positions matching TRBD2. The CDR3 runs to 16 residues. Germline CDR1 is SEHNR and CDR2 is FQNEAQ (reference sequence). J gave up 3 bases and V 2 bases, and 4 bases lay outside the gene matches. CDR3 DNA sequence: TGTGCCAGCAGCTTAAGGTCTAGCGGGAGCTACAATGAGCAGTTCTTC. Translated, it gives CASSLRSSGSYNEQFF. The full variable domain, with the rest looked up from reference TRBV7-9 and TRBJ2-1, is DTGVSQNPRHKITKRGQNVTFRCDPISEHNRLYWYRQTLGQGPEFLTYFQNEAQLEKSRLLSDRFSAERPKGSFSTLEIQRTEQGDSAMYLCASSLRSSGSYNEQFFGPGTRLTVL.

The CDR3 reads CASSFQRTPYPQYF. In nucleotides, the CDR3 is TGTGCCAGCAGTTTCCAAAGGACTCCTTACCCTCAGTATTTT. The chain employs TRBV27 and TRBJ2-3; possible D gene TRBD2, 5 bases. The ends were cut back, 3 bases at V and 12 bases at J, with 19 bases in the middle. CDR3 size: 14 residues. CDR1 and CDR2 from the germline V gene are MNHEY and SMNVEV (reference sequence).

Details on this clone: This sample also contains other DNA sequences that code for the same CDR3. The chain carries TRBV7-2 and TRBJ2-2, with D maybe TRBD2 (7 bases). Germline V gene lookup returns CDR1 SGHTA and CDR2 FQGNSA. The V end was cut by 3 bases, the J end by 1 base, with 12 bases between. The CDR3 is 16 amino acids. The CDR3 loop reads CASSLGGQGNTGELFF. As DNA, the CDR3 is TGTGCCAGCAGCTTGGGGGGGCAGGGGAACACCGGGGAGCTGTTTTTT.

The rearrangement links TRBV18 to TRBJ2-1; maybe TRBD2 (5 bases). The germline V gene has CDR1 KGHSH and CDR2 LQKENI. This CDR3 has 14 amino acids. V was shortened by 0 bases and J by 7 bases, with 10 bases between the two germline ends. CDR3 in amino acids: CASSPPGVANEQFF. CDR3 DNA sequence: TGTGCCAGCTCACCACCCGGGGTGGCGAATGAGCAGTTCTTC.

V usage is TRBV28 and J usage is TRBJ1-2; D uncertain. Germline V gene data show CDR1 as MDHEN and CDR2 as SYDVKM. V dropped 3 bases and J dropped 8 bases, with 10 bases sitting between them. The CDR3 spans 12 residues. The CDR3 loop reads CASSLAWEGYTF. The CDR3 DNA sequence: TGTGCCAGCAGTTTGGCGTGGGAGGGCTACACCTTC.

The sample holds a few counts of this clone. The genes are TRBV6-1 and TRBJ2-7, with 8 positions matching TRBD1. After removal of 1 base from V and 5 bases from J, the junction contained 7 bases not matched to a gene. The CDR3 runs to 15 residues. Looked up from germline, CDR1 is MNHNS and CDR2 is SASEGT. The CDR3 coding sequence is TGTGCCAGCAGTGAAGAAAACAGGGGGTCTGACGAGCAGTACTTC. Translation: CASSEENRGSDEQYF.

The chain employs TRBV10-3 and TRBJ1-4, with D possibly TRBD1 on 5 matching bases. Germline V gene data show CDR1 as ENHRY and CDR2 as SYGVKD. With 2 bases removed from V and 7 bases from J, the gap between germline ends came to 8 bases. This CDR3 has 13 residues. The CDR3, as DNA: TGTGCCATCAGTGAGATCCAGGGTGAAAAACTGTTTTTT. Translated, it gives CAISEIQGEKLFF.

The chain combines TRBV5-4 with TRBJ2-7, with D tentatively TRBD2 (5 bases). This CDR3 is 14 amino acids long. CDR1 SGHNT and CDR2 YYREEE come from the germline V gene (reference sequence). Trimming stripped 1 base from V and 4 bases from J, with 12 bases between. The CDR3 DNA follows: TGTGCCAGCAGCTTGCCGGGAACACTTTACGAGCAGTACTTC. Encoded protein: CASSLPGTLYEQYF.

This chain links TRBV2 with TRBJ1-6, with TRBD1 matching 7 bases. This CDR3 has 13 residues. The germline gives CDR1 SNHLY, CDR2 FYNNEI. J was trimmed by 9 bases and V by 10 bases; bases with no gene match: 9. CDR3 sequence reads: CAITTGKVSPLHF. The CDR3 DNA sequence: TGTGCCATCACGACAGGGAAGGTTTCACCCCTCCACTTT.

This chain connects TRBV15 to TRBJ2-6, with D possibly being TRBD2 (5 bases). V lost 5 bases, J lost 1 base, and 9 bases lay in between. Germline loops: CDR1 LNHNV, CDR2 YYDKDF (reference sequence). CDR3 length: 15 residues. CDR3 DNA sequence: TGTGCCACCAGCGCCCGGACTTCTGGGGCCAACGTCCTGACTTTC. The encoded protein is CATSARTSGANVLTF.

The chain employs TRBV6-5 and TRBJ2-1; 12 positions agree with TRBD2. Per the germline V gene, CDR1 is MNHEY and CDR2 is SVGAGI. V dropped 10 bases and J dropped 9; count of bases not matched to a gene: 7. This CDR3 has 13 residues. CDR3 nucleotides: TGTGCCACCCGACTAGCGGGAGTTAGTGAGCAGTTCTTC. It encodes CATRLAGVSEQFF.

The CDR3 loop is CASSSMEGRSTGELFF. The CDR3 coding sequence is TGTGCCAGCAGCTCGATGGAGGGCCGTAGCACCGGGGAGCTGTTTTTT. The V and J genes are TRBV5-4 and TRBJ2-2, with D possibly being TRBD2 (6 bases). This CDR3 region has 16 residues. Germline V gene lookup returns CDR1 SGHNT and CDR2 YYREEE (reference sequence). V gave up 3 bases and J gave up 4 bases, with 16 bases separating them.

The chain links TRBV19 to TRBJ2-3; D call uncertain. Per the germline V gene, CDR1 is LNHDA and CDR2 is SQIVND (reference sequence). The V end was cut by 9 bases, the J end by 2 bases, with 15 bases between. There are 14 residues in the CDR3. Here the CDR3 DNA reads TGTGCCAGCGCGCCGGACCCACACACAGATACGCAGTATTTT. It is translated as CASAPDPHTDTQYF.

The V gene is TRBV5-1, the J gene TRBJ1-1; TRBD1 might be the D (5 bases). The germline V and J ends were trimmed by 0 bases and 2 bases, with 8 bases remaining between them. Germline loops: CDR1 SGHRS, CDR2 YFSETQ. CDR3 size: 14 residues. In DNA form, the CDR3 reads TGCGCCAGCAGCTTGGGACAGACAAACACTGAAGCTTTCTTT. It encodes CASSLGQTNTEAFF.

This chain uses TRBV19 with TRBJ1-5; the match to TRBD1 covers 7 bases. The CDR3 extends over 16 amino acids. V dropped 5 bases and J dropped 0; count of bases not matched to a gene: 7. The germline V gene has CDR1 LNHDA and CDR2 SQIVND (reference sequence). This CDR3 is CASSPRQGNSNQPQHF. The CDR3 nucleotides read TGTGCCAGTAGTCCAAGACAGGGCAATAGCAATCAGCCCCAGCATTTT.

The V and J genes are TRBV5-6 and TRBJ1-1; 9 positions agree with TRBD1. CDR1 and CDR2 from the germline V gene are SGHDT and YYEEEE. CDR3 length equals 12 residues. V was pared by 6 bases and J by 11 bases, with 8 bases of the junction left unmatched. This CDR3 is CASTGTGLKAFF. The CDR3 region has the DNA TGTGCCAGCACCGGGACAGGGCTAAAGGCTTTCTTT.